This T cell receptor (beta chain) was found in a study of siplizumab effects on memory and regulatory T cells. V was cut by 5 bases and J by 1 base, with 8 bases left in between. The CDR3 sequence is 13 residues long. The germline gives CDR1 SGHNT, CDR2 YYREEE (reference sequence). The assay was immunoSEQ multiplex PCR, and TCRdb's table has in-frame clones only and misses some. The repertoire has around 100,000 clones, 91% of them found once; the top ten carry roughly 2.7%. Sequenced input: CD4+ T cells sorted from blood. V is TRBV5-4 and J is TRBJ2-3; D ambiguous. The receptor was isolated from a human donor in good health. Some clones in this sample may be carry-over from other donors' samples. The CDR3 bases are TGTGCCAGCAGGCAAGTAGGCACAGATACGCAGTATTTT. It yields the protein CASRQVGTDTQYF.